The present entry profiles one TCR beta chain with its context. These data originate in a study of blood T cell repertoires in COVID-19. Overall study: The study drew acute and convalescent COVID-19 samples from the United States, Italy and Spain. T cells, B-cell-depleted T cells, or PBMCs provided the cDNA or gDNA that served as material.

TCRdb's table, derived via immunoSEQ multiplex PCR, lists solely in-frame clones and lacks some. This repertoire shows about 140,000 clones, around nine tenths found once; its top ten account for over 9.5%. This CDR3 has 15 amino acids. Germline V gene data show CDR1 as MDHEN and CDR2 as SYDVKM. V was clipped by 5 bases and J by 2 bases; unmatched bases: 4. The source is a man over 45 with active or convalescent COVID-19. Sequencing used peripheral blood. The chain has TRBV28 and TRBJ2-5; 11 positions agree with TRBD2. The CDR3 reads CASSRLAGLQETQYF. In DNA, the CDR3 is TGTGCCAGCAGTCGACTAGCGGGGCTTCAAGAGACCCAGTACTTC. The full variable domain, completed using reference TRBV28 and TRBJ2-5, is DVKVTQSSRYLVKRTGEKVFLECVQDMDHENMFWYRQDPGLGLRLIYFSYDVKMKEKGDIPEGYSVSREKKERFSLILESASTNQTSMYLCASSRLAGLQETQYFGPGTRLLVL.